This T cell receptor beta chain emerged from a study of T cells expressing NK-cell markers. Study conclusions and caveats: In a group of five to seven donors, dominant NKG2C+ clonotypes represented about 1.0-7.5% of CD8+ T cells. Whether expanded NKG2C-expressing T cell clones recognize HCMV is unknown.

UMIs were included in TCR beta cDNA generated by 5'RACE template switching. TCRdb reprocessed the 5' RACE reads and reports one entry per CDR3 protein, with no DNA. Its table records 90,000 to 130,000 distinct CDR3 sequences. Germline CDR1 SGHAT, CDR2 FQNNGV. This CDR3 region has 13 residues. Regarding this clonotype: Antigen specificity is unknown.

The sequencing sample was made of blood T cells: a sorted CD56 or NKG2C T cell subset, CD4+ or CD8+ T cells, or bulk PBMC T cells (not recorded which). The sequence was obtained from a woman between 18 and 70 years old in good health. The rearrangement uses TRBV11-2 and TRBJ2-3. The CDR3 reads CASSLAWADTQYF.